The clone carrying this T cell receptor (beta chain) appeared many times. Its antigen is unidentified. This entry comes from a study of identical twins. General study findings and limits: Out-of-frame TCR alpha sharing observed in monozygotic twins exceeded model estimates. The study drew conclusions from cross-sectional statistical analysis, not from following the same donors.

Each cDNA held unique molecular identifiers, and template switching gave it a universal primer site. A single record per CDR3 protein comes from TCRdb applying MiXCR to the 5' RACE reads. The sample consists of some 240,000 distinct CDR3 sequences, 6.5% to 9.5% of them appearing once. J was trimmed by 3 bases and V by 0 bases; bases with no gene match: 6. CDR1 is LGHNA and CDR2 is YSLEER in the germline V gene. The CDR3 covers 16 residues. The sample also formed part of further work on yellow fever vaccine responses in identical twins.

Input material: CD8+ T cells sorted from blood. The sequence derives from a woman between 18 and 30 years old in good health. The V call is TRBV4-3, the J call TRBJ2-3; 7 nucleotides align to TRBD1. CDR3: CASSQDLRGLTDTQYF. The CDR3 DNA follows: TGCGCCAGCAGCCAAGATCTAAGGGGGCTAACAGATACGCAGTATTTT.